This passage covers 21 T cell receptor beta chains from one sample sequenced in a study of human CD8 memory T cell subsets (dated by TCRdb to 2020 to 2021). A Human TCR Profiling Kit was used to prepare UMI-labeled 5' RACE TCRbeta libraries. TCRdb reprocessed the reads, and each CDR3 protein sequence is entered once, without DNA. This sample's table contains under 6,000 distinct CDR3 sequences. The top ten hold 35% to 45% of the sample. Input material: CD8+ T cells from PBMCs. These receptor sequences come from a human donor in good health.

This clonotype is medium-sized by frequency. This chain connects TRBV7-6 to TRBJ2-3; TCRdb calls TRBD2, which cannot be checked without DNA. Germline-derived CDR1 and CDR2 are SGHVS and FNYEAQ. The CDR3 covers 17 residues. The CDR3 here is CASSLEGTSAFTDTQYF.

This chain links TRBV28 with TRBJ2-1; as DNA is missing, the TRBD1 call by TCRdb cannot be tested. CDR1 is MDHEN, CDR2 SYDVKM, per germline. The CDR3 has 15 amino acids. The CDR3 loop reads CASVPRRGRNNEQFF.

The genes are TRBV12-3 or TRBV12-4 and TRBJ2-1; without DNA, the TCRdb call of TRBD1 cannot be checked. CDR3 size: 14 residues. The CDR3 spells CASRDPNLGNEQFF.

The rearrangement joins TRBV28 to TRBJ2-5; as DNA is missing, the TRBD2 call by TCRdb cannot be tested. Looked up from germline, CDR1 is MDHEN and CDR2 is SYDVKM. The length of the CDR3 is 18 residues. The CDR3 reads CASSSLLLSGRRTETQYF.

The chain recombines TRBV7-9 with TRBJ2-6; there is no DNA to check the TCRdb D call of TRBD2. There are 14 residues in the CDR3. Germline loops: CDR1 SEHNR, CDR2 FQNEAQ (reference sequence). The CDR3 is CASIPLDAVHVLTF.

The gene calls are TRBV29-1 and TRBJ1-5; TCRdb lists TRBD1, though no DNA is available to test this call. CDR3 length: 17 amino acids. Germline values: CDR1 SQVTM, CDR2 ANQGSEA. CDR3 sequence: CSATSRDREIGNQPQHF. Combining the CDR3 with reference TRBV29-1 and TRBJ1-5 gives the whole variable domain SAVISQKPSRDICQRGTSLTIQCQVDSQVTMMFWYRQQPGQSLTLIATANQGSEATYESGFVIDKFPISRPNLTFSTLTVSNMSPEDSSIYLCSATSRDREIGNQPQHFGDGTRLSIL.

This sequence joins TRBV11-3 and TRBJ2-1. CDR3 size: 13 residues. The germline CDR1 and CDR2 sequences are SGHNT and YENEEA. CDR3 in amino acids: CASSFGGYNEQFF.

J is TRBJ1-3 and V is TRBV5-1; TCRdb calls TRBD1, which cannot be checked without DNA. The CDR3 length is 14 residues. Per germline, CDR1 SGHRS and CDR2 YFSETQ. CDR3 loop: CASSPGDSGNTIYF.

This sequence joins TRBV28 and TRBJ2-1; TCRdb gives TRBD2 as the D gene, but with no DNA this cannot be confirmed. The CDR3 length is 15 residues. The germline CDR1 and CDR2 sequences are MDHEN and SYDVKM. CDR3 region: CASSPGGGRRNEQFF.

The CDR3 spells CASSYSENTEAFF. This chain joins TRBV6-6 and TRBJ1-1. The CDR3 is 13 residues long. From germline, CDR1 is MNHNY and CDR2 SVGAGI (reference sequence).

The chain combines TRBV27 with TRBJ2-5. This CDR3 is 15 amino acids long. Per the germline V gene, CDR1 is MNHEY and CDR2 is SMNVEV (reference sequence). The CDR3 sequence: CASSSSIEDQETQYF.

V gene TRBV2 combines with J gene TRBJ2-7; TCRdb's D gene call, TRBD2, goes unchecked for lack of DNA. This CDR3 is built from 15 residues. From germline, CDR1 is SNHLY and CDR2 FYNNEI. CDR3 sequence: CASKPTSGAYYEQYF.

The chain's CDR3 is CSAIRRLFGLAGESDNEQFF. The V call is TRBV20-1, the J call TRBJ2-1; the TCRdb D gene call, TRBD2, has no DNA to confirm it. The germline gives CDR1 DFQATT, CDR2 SNEGSKA (reference sequence). The CDR3 contains 20 residues.

The rearrangement uses TRBV20-1 and TRBJ1-2; TCRdb outputs TRBD1, but without DNA this stays unchecked. The CDR3 extends over 17 amino acids. Germline values: CDR1 DFQATT, CDR2 SNEGSKA (reference sequence). CDR3 region: CSAREETGGAVSYGYTF.

By frequency, this clonotype registers medium-sized. The chain links TRBV5-6 to TRBJ2-7; there is no DNA to check the TCRdb D call of TRBD2. Looked up from germline, CDR1 is SGHDT and CDR2 is YYEEEE. The CDR3 loop spans 15 amino acids. The CDR3 reads CASSRLAGGSYEQYF.

V and J are TRBV6-4 and TRBJ2-3; there is no DNA to check the TCRdb D call of TRBD2. The germline gives CDR1 MRHNA, CDR2 SNTAGT. There are 15 residues in the CDR3. This CDR3 is CASSAGGESTDTQYF.

The chain couples TRBV7-9 to TRBJ2-1. Germline V gene data show CDR1 as SEHNR and CDR2 as FQNEAQ (reference sequence). This CDR3 spans 15 amino acids. This CDR3 reads CASSLGTPSYNEQFF.

V usage is TRBV4-1 and J usage is TRBJ2-7; the TCRdb call, TRBD1, lacks DNA for checking. In germline, CDR1 is MGHRA, CDR2 YSYEKL. The CDR3 consists of 15 residues. CDR3 sequence: CASSQRDRASYEQYF.

The gene calls are TRBV5-1 and TRBJ1-2; TCRdb's D gene call, TRBD1, goes unchecked for lack of DNA. Germline values: CDR1 SGHRS, CDR2 YFSETQ. The CDR3 length is 17 residues. The CDR3 here is CASSLEGKGGEIYGYTF.

This clonotype is labeled medium-sized based on frequency. The chain links TRBV5-1 to TRBJ1-1. Germline V gene sequence: CDR1 SGHRS, CDR2 YFSETQ. The length of the CDR3 is 14 residues. The chain's CDR3 is CASSLVEMNTEAFF.

This clonotype is labeled medium-sized (0.01 to 0.1%) based on frequency. The rearrangement uses TRBV29-1 and TRBJ2-1; checking the TCRdb D call of TRBD1 is not possible without DNA. This CDR3 comprises 12 residues. CDR1 is SQVTM, CDR2 ANQGSEA, per germline. The chain's CDR3 is CSLSDTGGSLFF.